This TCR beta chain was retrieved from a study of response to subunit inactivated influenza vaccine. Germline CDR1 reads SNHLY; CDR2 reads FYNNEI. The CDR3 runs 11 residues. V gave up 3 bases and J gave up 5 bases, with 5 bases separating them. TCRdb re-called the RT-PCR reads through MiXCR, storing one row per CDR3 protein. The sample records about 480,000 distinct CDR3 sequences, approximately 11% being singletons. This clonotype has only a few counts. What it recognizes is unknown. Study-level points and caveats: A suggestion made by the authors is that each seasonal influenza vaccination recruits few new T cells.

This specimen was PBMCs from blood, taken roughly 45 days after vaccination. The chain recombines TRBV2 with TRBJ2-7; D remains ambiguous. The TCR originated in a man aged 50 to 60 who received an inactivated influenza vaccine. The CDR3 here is CASSELHEQYF. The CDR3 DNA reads TGTGCCAGCAGTGAGTTACACGAGCAGTACTTC.